This T cell receptor (beta chain) originates from a study of CD8+ T cells in alopecia areata. General study results and limits: Uncertain still, given a single nonresponder, is whether baseline CD8+ expansion links to response.

Reverse transcription of extracted RNA yielded cDNA, which provided the sequencing template. Generated by immunoSEQ multiplex PCR, the TCRdb table keeps only in-frame clones and is missing some. This repertoire shows over 150,000 clones, less than 70% found once; its top ten account for less than 14%. CDR3 length: 18 amino acids. V gave up 6 bases and J gave up 1 base; unmatched junction bases: 11. In germline, CDR1 is SGHAT, CDR2 FQDESV (reference sequence). This clone occurred once. Its antigen is unknown. Treatment defined: oral pan-JAK inhibitor, 5-10 mg twice daily. The genes are TRBV11-1 and TRBJ2-2; 10 nucleotides line up with TRBD2. Source: CD8+ T cells sorted from blood, taken at week 24, from a patient treated with tofacitinib. The sequence derives from a human donor with alopecia areata. As DNA, the CDR3 is TGTGCCAGCAGTCTGTACCAGCGGGGGGGATTGAACACCGGGGAGCTGTTTTTT. Amino acids: CASSLYQRGGLNTGELFF.